This entry concerns a single T cell receptor (beta chain). The CDR3 sequence is 13 residues long. Trimming cost V 1 base and J 6 bases, with 8 bases left between them. Germline loops: CDR1 SGHTA, CDR2 FQGTGA. The table came from immunoSEQ multiplex PCR; TCRdb's copy has only in-frame clones and leaves some out. The data show approximately 77,000 clones, around 90% seen once. The sample originates from a study of blood T cell repertoires in COVID-19. Study in general: Sites across the United States, Italy and Spain contributed samples from acute and convalescent COVID-19. Nucleic acid was either cDNA or gDNA, and it came from T cells, B-cell-depleted T cells, or PBMCs.

This sequence originates from a man over 45 with active COVID-19. Specimen: peripheral blood. The chain joins TRBV7-3 to TRBJ2-3; D not certain. The chain's CDR3 is CASSLMSLDTQYF. CDR3 sequence (DNA): TGTGCCAGCAGCTTAATGTCATTGGATACGCAGTATTTT.